This is a list of T cell receptor beta chains from one sample in a study of vaccination effects on CD4 cells after COVID-19. The repertoire was sequenced with immunoSEQ multiplex PCR; TCRdb's copy has only in-frame clones and lacks some. Altogether around 75,000 clones are present, 60% to 75% being singletons, with the ten largest covering about 5%. For these TCRs, the target antigens are not known. The sequencing here drew on CD4+ T cells from PBMCs cultured with HIV peptides, taken before COVID-19 vaccination. The receptors stem from a human donor who had a prior SARS-CoV-2 infection. CDR3s include the opening cysteine and the closing phenylalanine or tryptophan. Each record gives: V gene, clone size, J gene, D gene, CDR3 protein, CDR3 DNA. A D gene is named only where the DNA matches it firmly. A clone size is listed for some rows: how often the clone was seen (once, few, many), or a class if it is expanded.

>TRBV5-1|NA|TRBJ1-3|NA
CASSLGPNSGNTIYF
TGCGCCAGCAGCTTGGGACCGAACTCTGGAAACACCATATATTTT
>TRBV20-1|NA|TRBJ2-1|TRBD2
CSASMGGDYNEQFF
TGCAGTGCTAGTATGGGGGGGGATTACAATGAGCAGTTCTTC
>TRBV5-1|NA|TRBJ1-6|NA
CASSWEPRARGWNSPLHF
TGCGCCAGCAGCTGGGAGCCCCGGGCCAGAGGTTGGAATTCACCCCTCCACTTT
>TRBV19|NA|TRBJ2-2|NA
CASRTAQGRHHGELFF
TGTGCCAGTAGGACCGCACAGGGGAGGCATCACGGGGAGCTGTTTTTT
>TRBV5-6|few|TRBJ1-5|TRBD1
CASSQGQGAVNQPQHF
TGTGCCAGCAGCCAAGGACAGGGGGCCGTCAATCAGCCCCAGCATTTT
>TRBV19|NA|TRBJ2-3|TRBD2
CASSIDSASGGHTDTQYF
TGTGCCAGTAGTATAGATAGCGCTAGCGGGGGGCACACAGATACGCAGTATTTT
>TRBV6-1|NA|TRBJ1-2|NA
CASSDQQGYGYTF
TGTGCCAGCAGTGACCAACAGGGCTATGGCTACACCTTC
>TRBV7-6|NA|TRBJ2-2|TRBD1
CATGTGPANTGELFF
TGTGCCACCGGGACAGGCCCCGCGAACACCGGGGAGCTGTTTTTT
>TRBV12-5|once|TRBJ1-2|TRBD1
CASGFETGRAVGYTF
TGTGCTAGTGGTTTCGAGACAGGGAGGGCGGTGGGCTACACCTTC
>TRBV5-1|NA|TRBJ2-7|NA
CASSLVRASYEQYF
TGCGCCAGCAGCTTGGTGCGCGCTTCCTACGAGCAGTACTTC
>TRBV7-8|NA|TRBJ1-2|TRBD1
CASSLASGTGGFGYTF
TGTGCCAGCAGCTTAGCATCTGGGACAGGGGGCTTTGGCTACACCTTC
>TRBV4-3|once|TRBJ1-5|NA
CASSQWLRNRGGNQPQHF
TGCGCCAGCAGCCAATGGTTGAGGAATAGGGGGGGCAATCAGCCCCAGCATTTT
>TRBV2|once|TRBJ2-7|NA
CASGRDSYEQYF
TGTGCCAGCGGCAGGGATTCCTACGAGCAGTACTTC